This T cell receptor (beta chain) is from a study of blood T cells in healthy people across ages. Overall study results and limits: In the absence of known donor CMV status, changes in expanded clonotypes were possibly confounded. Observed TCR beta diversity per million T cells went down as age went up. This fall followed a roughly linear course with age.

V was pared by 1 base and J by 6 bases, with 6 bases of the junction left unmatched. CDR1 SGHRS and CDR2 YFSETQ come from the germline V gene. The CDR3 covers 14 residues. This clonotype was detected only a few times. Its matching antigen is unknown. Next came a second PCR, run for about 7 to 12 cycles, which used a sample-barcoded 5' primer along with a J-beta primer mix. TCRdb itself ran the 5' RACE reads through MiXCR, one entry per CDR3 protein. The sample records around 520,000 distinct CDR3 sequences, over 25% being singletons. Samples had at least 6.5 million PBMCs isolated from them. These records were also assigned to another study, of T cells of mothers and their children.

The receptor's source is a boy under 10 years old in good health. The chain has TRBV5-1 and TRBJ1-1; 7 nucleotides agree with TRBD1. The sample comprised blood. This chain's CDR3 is CASSLWDSAAEAFF. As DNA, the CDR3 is TGCGCCAGCAGCTTGTGGGACAGCGCGGCTGAAGCTTTCTTT.